The clone carrying this T cell receptor beta chain was picked up many times. Antigen specificity is unknown. CDR1 is MDHEN, CDR2 SYDVKM, per germline. V lost 4 bases and J 2 bases, leaving 6 bases between the germline ends. CDR3 size: 12 residues. Full-length variable regions came from constant-region reverse primers plus semi-nested Nested Universal Primer A PCR. TCRdb re-derived calls from the 5' RACE reads in MiXCR, one entry per CDR3 protein. Among around 50,000 distinct CDR3 sequences listed, 17% were seen once. Study-wide results and caveats: Tumor Treg TCRs overlapped most with tumor naive CD4+ cells.

Specimen: naive CD4+ T cells sorted from blood. Described subset: naive CD4+ T cells, CD4+CD45RA+CD25-. The source of this sequence is a female donor with breast cancer. This chain joins TRBV28 and TRBJ2-7; D call uncertain. The CDR3 protein is CASSSPAYEQYF. In DNA form, the CDR3 reads TGTGCCAGCAGTTCCCCCGCCTACGAGCAGTACTTC.